Described below is a single TCR beta chain sequence and its context. Its antigen remains unknown. The sample comes from a study of cytomegalovirus exposure and HLA in healthy donors. Findings and limits, study-wide: Productive status was seen about 90% or about 30% of the time for most TCR beta V segments in an earlier analysis. Most observed TCR sequences were rare, whereas some public TCRs were detected in many donors. Trimming of TCR beta V- and J-genes showed a link, identified in a later analysis, to a missense DCLRE1C variant.

It was with 60 Vbeta and 13 Jbeta primers that the PCR ran. In the study's own analysis: Among the unique TCR beta chains that a later analysis counted, about 81 million in all, 10 million to 13 million were shared. Profiled with immunoSEQ multiplex PCR; TCRdb holds only in-frame clones, not every one. Clone size and V and J calls were adopted from that table, with D and trimming inferred from the DNA. This table has 150,000 to 200,000 clones, about four fifths appearing once. Germline V gives CDR1 LNHDA, CDR2 SQIVND (reference sequence). Trimming cost V 4 bases and J 0 bases; bases outside gene matches: 7. The length of the CDR3 is 16 residues.

The V gene is TRBV19, the J gene TRBJ2-7, with TRBD2 matching 9 bases. The clonotype originates from a woman between 50 and 59 years old in good health and CMV-seronegative. Sequencing input: PBMCs. The CDR3 bases are TGTGCCAGTAGTAGGATAGCGGGGGATTCCTCCTACGAGCAGTACTTC. Amino acids: CASSRIAGDSSYEQYF. Together with reference TRBV19 and TRBJ2-7, the CDR3 gives the full variable domain: DGGITQSPKYLFRKEGQNVTLSCEQNLNHDAMYWYRQDPGQGLRLIYYSQIVNDFQKGDIAEGYSVSREKKESFPLTVTSAQKNPTAFYLCASSRIAGDSSYEQYFGPGTRLTVT.